Listed below are T cell receptor beta chains from one sample, sequenced in a study of blood T cell repertoires in COVID-19. Only in-frame clones appear in the TCRdb table, and some are missing; sequencing was by immunoSEQ multiplex PCR. The sample shows about 210,000 clones, around 91% of them seen only once. The sequenced sample was peripheral blood. These receptor sequences come from a woman in her thirties or forties with acute or convalescent COVID-19. The CDR3 runs from the conserved cysteine through the conserved F or W. A D gene is named only where the DNA matches it firmly. Only part of the rows carry a size: once, few, many, or a class if the clone is expanded.

v_call	d_call	clone_size	j_call	cdr3_nt	cdr3_aa
TRBV6-5	-	-	TRBJ1-3	TGTGCCACCAAAAAGGCAGGGGACGGAAACACCATATATTTT	CATKKAGDGNTIYF
TRBV9	-	-	TRBJ1-6	TGTGCCAGCAGCGGGGCGTGGGGGCGTTCACCCCTCCACTTT	CASSGAWGRSPLHF
TRBV3-1/TRBV3-2	TRBD1	-	TRBJ1-1	TGTGCCAGCAGCCGGGACAGTGAGAACACTGAAGCTTTCTTT	CASSRDSENTEAFF
TRBV24-1	-	-	TRBJ1-2	TGTGCCACCAGACAGGGACCTAACTATGGCTACACCTTC	CATRQGPNYGYTF
TRBV6-5	TRBD1	-	TRBJ1-5	TGTGCCAGCAGTTGGGACAGGGGGAATCAGCCCCAGCATTTT	CASSWDRGNQPQHF
TRBV9	-	-	TRBJ1-4	TGTGCCAGCAGCGTAGGTGGCGGTAATGAAAAACTGTTTTTT	CASSVGGGNEKLFF
TRBV9	-	-	TRBJ1-6	TGTGCCAGCAGCGCAATGTCGGGTTTCGACAATTCACCCCTCCACTTT	CASSAMSGFDNSPLHF
TRBV18	TRBD1	-	TRBJ1-2	TGTGCCAGCTCACGGGGACTCTTACAGGGGAATAGTGGCTGGCATGGCTACACCTTC	CASSRGLLQGNSGWHGYTF
TRBV6-1	-	-	TRBJ1-6	TGTGCCAGCAGTGAAGTTGGAGGGGCAAATTCACCCCTCCACTTT	CASSEVGGANSPLHF
TRBV30	-	-	TRBJ1-3	TGTGCCTGGAATACCGGGACTGGAAACACCATATATTTT	CAWNTGTGNTIYF
TRBV7-3	-	-	TRBJ1-1	TGTGCCAGCAGCTCACGTGGAGGGGCGAACACTGAAGCTTTCTTT	CASSSRGGANTEAFF
TRBV5-4	-	-	TRBJ2-2	TGTGCCAGCAGCTTGGGTTCGGGGATGGCCGGGGAGCTGTTTTTT	CASSLGSGMAGELFF
TRBV14	TRBD1	-	TRBJ1-2	TGTGCCAGCAGCCAGGTCGACAGGGGCTGGGCGAGTGGCTACACCTTC	CASSQVDRGWASGYTF
TRBV4-1	TRBD2	few	TRBJ2-5	TGCGCCAGCAGCCAAGAGGGCCTAGCGGCGCGAGAGACCCAGTACTTC	CASSQEGLAARETQYF
TRBV10-3	TRBD1	-	TRBJ1-2	TGTGCCATCAGTGAGTCGACGGGACAGGGAATCTATGGCTACACCTTC	CAISESTGQGIYGYTF
TRBV19	TRBD1	-	TRBJ1-4	TGTGCCAGTAGTGGAACCGGGACAGGGGGTGAAAAACTGTTTTTT	CASSGTGTGGEKLFF
TRBV30	-	-	TRBJ2-3	TGTGCCTGGAGTGATCTCACAGATACGCAGTATTTT	CAWSDLTDTQYF
TRBV2	TRBD1	-	TRBJ2-5	TGTGCCAGCAGTGACAGGGGGCTGCCTGAGACCCAGTACTTC	CASSDRGLPETQYF
TRBV5-1	TRBD1	-	TRBJ1-1	TGCGCCAGCAGCACGGGGACAGCGTTCCTGAACACTGAAGCTTTCTTT	CASSTGTAFLNTEAFF
TRBV15	-	-	TRBJ1-2	TGTGCCACCAGCAGAGATCTAACCGGTTATGGCTACACCTTC	CATSRDLTGYGYTF
TRBV2	-	-	TRBJ1-3	TGTGCCAGCAGTGGGTCCGGTCTAGGAAACACCATATATTTT	CASSGSGLGNTIYF
TRBV19	TRBD2	-	TRBJ2-3	TGTGCCAGTAGTATAGTCGCGGGGGGCCGAGGAGATACGCAGTATTTT	CASSIVAGGRGDTQYF
TRBV4-2	TRBD2	-	TRBJ2-1	TGTGCCAGCAGCCTAACTAGCGGGGGGGCAATTGATGAGCAGTTCTTC	CASSLTSGGAIDEQFF
TRBV4-1	-	-	TRBJ2-2	TGCGCCAGCAGATCAATAGCTGGCGCGAACACCGGGGAGCTGTTTTTT	CASRSIAGANTGELFF
TRBV29-1	-	once	TRBJ1-1	TGCAGCGTTGAAGATGAGGCGGGGACTGAAGCTTTCTTT	CSVEDEAGTEAFF
TRBV10-3	TRBD1	-	TRBJ2-5	TGTGCCATCAGTGAGGGGGGACAGCATCAAGAGACCCAGTACTTC	CAISEGGQHQETQYF
TRBV2	-	-	TRBJ1-3	TGTGCCAGCAGTACACAGAACTCTGGAAACACCATATATTTT	CASSTQNSGNTIYF
TRBV6-5	-	-	TRBJ1-1	TGTGCCAGCAGGGACAAGCCGGCAGGGAAAGAAGCTTTCTTT	CASRDKPAGKEAFF
TRBV5-6	-	-	TRBJ1-6	TGTGCCAGCAGCTTGTTCCGGGGTGGGAATTCACCCCTCCACTTT	CASSLFRGGNSPLHF
TRBV9	TRBD1	-	TRBJ1-2	TGTGCCAGCAGGCCTTTTCCGGGACAGGGCGGAGGCTACACCTTC	CASRPFPGQGGGYTF
TRBV19	TRBD2	-	TRBJ2-3	TGTGCCAGTAGTAGGGTGGGGACTAGCGGGGCGACGACAGATACGCAGTATTTT	CASSRVGTSGATTDTQYF
TRBV18	-	-	TRBJ1-2	TGTGCCAGCTCACCACCGGAGGGAACCCGCCTTTCTAACTATGGCTACACCTTC	CASSPPEGTRLSNYGYTF
TRBV13	TRBD1	-	TRBJ1-6	TGTGCCAGCAGCTTAAGGACAGGCTATAATTCACCCCTCCACTTT	CASSLRTGYNSPLHF
TRBV3-1/TRBV3-2	TRBD2	-	TRBJ2-5	TGTGCCAGCAGCCAACGTGGCGGGGGTACGAAAGAGACCCAGTACTTC	CASSQRGGGTKETQYF
TRBV10-1	-	-	TRBJ1-2	TGCGCCAGCAGTCCTGGACTCTATGGCTACACCTTC	CASSPGLYGYTF
TRBV6-5	-	few	TRBJ1-6	TGTGCCAGTATGGGGGCCTCCTATAATTCACCCCTCCACTTT	CASMGASYNSPLHF
TRBV29-1	TRBD1	-	TRBJ1-1	TGCAGCGTTGGAACAGGGGGCGAAGAAGCTTTCTTT	CSVGTGGEEAFF
TRBV27	-	-	TRBJ1-2	TGTGCCAGCAGTTTTACAGGGAGCGATGGCTACACCTTC	CASSFTGSDGYTF
TRBV6-1	-	-	TRBJ1-5	TGTGCCAGCAGTGATTATCAGGGGATCGGCAATCAGCCCCAGCATTTT	CASSDYQGIGNQPQHF
TRBV19	TRBD1	-	TRBJ2-3	TGTGCCAGTAGTGGGGGACAGGGAAATACAGATACGCAGTATTTT	CASSGGQGNTDTQYF
TRBV27	TRBD1	-	TRBJ2-3	TGTGCCAGCAGTTTATCAACAGGGGGCCTGGGGACGCAGTATTTT	CASSLSTGGLGTQYF
TRBV20-1	TRBD1	-	TRBJ1-1	TGCAGTGCCTATTCGGACAGGGGATGGATCTTT	CSAYSDRGWIF
TRBV24-1	TRBD1	-	TRBJ1-5	TGTGCCATCGGACAGGGCCTTCAGCCCCAGCATTTT	CAIGQGLQPQHF
TRBV7-2	-	-	TRBJ2-2	TGTGCCAGCAGCTTAGTAGTGGGGGGTACCGGGGAGCTGTTTTTT	CASSLVVGGTGELFF
TRBV6-5	-	-	TRBJ2-5	TGTGCCAGCAGCCGTGGACAGCCCCAAGAGACCCAGTACTTC	CASSRGQPQETQYF
TRBV10-3	TRBD1	-	TRBJ1-1	TGTGCCATCAGTGAAGGGACAGGGGAAAACGTAGACACTGAAGCTTTCTTT	CAISEGTGENVDTEAFF
TRBV6-5	-	-	TRBJ1-2	TGTGCCAGCAGCCCAACAGGGAAGGAGAACTATGGCTACACCTTC	CASSPTGKENYGYTF